This T cell receptor beta chain was sequenced in a study of T cells in Graves' hyperthyroidism and ophthalmopathy. Overall study context: The authors collected peripheral blood at initial diagnosis, before any treatment.

With a duration under 2 months, the hyperthyroidism was newly diagnosed in patients aged 18 to 65. Details on this clonotype: No antigen is known for it.

The TCR beta CDR3 regions underwent amplification using RNA transcripts as the source. In the first-round RT-PCR of the TCR CDR3, the HTBI primer set was used. Using its own MiXCR run on the multiplex PCR reads, TCRdb lists one record per CDR3 protein. The table includes roughly 420,000 distinct CDR3 sequences, around 16% detected once. Findings of the study overall: A model using 13 V-J features told ophthalmopathy apart from stable hyperthyroidism.

Sequencing was done on a sample of blood. This receptor was taken from a woman aged 18-29 years with Graves' hyperthyroidism.

The CDR3 DNA follows: TGTGCCAGCAGCTTGACGACAGGTTCCAATGAAAAACTGTTTTTT. This encodes CASSLTTGSNEKLFF. The chain joins TRBV11-2 to TRBJ1-4; a weak D match, TRBD1 (6 bases). The germline V gene encodes CDR1 SGHAT and CDR2 FQNNGV. The CDR3 has 15 amino acids. V lost 3 bases and J lost 5, with 13 bases in between.